The rows below give T cell receptor beta chains drawn from one sample of a study of blood T cells in healthy people across ages. TCRdb re-called the 5' RACE reads with MiXCR, one entry per CDR3 protein. In the table there are 1.5 million to 2 million distinct CDR3 sequences, around 48% of which are singletons. The sample consisted of blood. The receptor set was obtained from a woman aged 35 to 49 in good health. CDR3s include the opening cysteine and the closing phenylalanine or tryptophan. The D gene is left open where the match is weak. Not every row has a clone size; where given, it reads once, few, many or a size class.

clone_size: -
v_call: TRBV6-5
d_call: -
j_call: TRBJ2-5
cdr3_aa: CASSYGGGRLQETQYF
cdr3_nt: TGTGCCAGCAGTTATGGGGGGGGGCGTCTCCAAGAGACCCAGTACTTC

clone_size: -
v_call: TRBV7-9
d_call: TRBD2
j_call: TRBJ2-7
cdr3_aa: CASSERGRMEAQYF
cdr3_nt: TGTGCCAGCAGCGAGCGGGGTAGGATGGAGGCCCAGTACTTC

clone_size: -
v_call: TRBV4-3
d_call: TRBD1
j_call: TRBJ2-3
cdr3_aa: CASSQDSGTGVPDTQYF
cdr3_nt: TGCGCCAGCAGCCAAGATTCCGGGACAGGGGTGCCAGATACGCAGTATTTT

clone_size: -
v_call: TRBV27
d_call: -
j_call: TRBJ2-3
cdr3_aa: CASSLGWLGTDTQYF
cdr3_nt: TGTGCCAGCAGTTTGGGTTGGCTTGGTACAGATACGCAGTATTTT

clone_size: -
v_call: TRBV20-1
d_call: TRBD2
j_call: TRBJ2-5
cdr3_aa: CSARDWAGGPEKETQYF
cdr3_nt: TGCAGTGCTAGAGATTGGGCGGGGGGGCCGGAAAAAGAGACCCAGTACTTC

clone_size: -
v_call: TRBV4-2
d_call: TRBD1
j_call: TRBJ1-2
cdr3_aa: CASSQDEGAGALLYGYTF
cdr3_nt: TGTGCCAGCAGCCAAGATGAGGGGGCAGGGGCTCTCCTCTATGGCTACACCTTC

clone_size: -
v_call: TRBV5-1
d_call: -
j_call: TRBJ1-2
cdr3_aa: CASSLKGDDYGYTF
cdr3_nt: TGCGCCAGCAGCTTGAAGGGAGACGACTATGGCTACACCTTC

clone_size: -
v_call: TRBV20-1
d_call: TRBD2
j_call: TRBJ2-3
cdr3_aa: CSASGLRGSGGAVTQYF
cdr3_nt: TGCAGTGCTAGTGGCCTTCGGGGGAGCGGGGGGGCAGTAACGCAGTATTTT

clone_size: -
v_call: TRBV29-1
d_call: -
j_call: TRBJ2-7
cdr3_aa: CSGGQSCEQYF
cdr3_nt: TGCAGCGGAGGACAGAGCTGCGAGCAGTACTTC

clone_size: -
v_call: TRBV4-1
d_call: -
j_call: TRBJ2-3
cdr3_aa: CASSPISTSTDTQYF
cdr3_nt: TGCGCCAGCAGCCCCATCAGCACTAGCACAGATACGCAGTATTTT

clone_size: -
v_call: TRBV7-2
d_call: TRBD1
j_call: TRBJ2-4
cdr3_aa: CASSLDLGAGGVIQYF
cdr3_nt: TGTGCCAGCAGCTTAGATCTCGGGGCAGGGGGCGTCATTCAGTACTTC

clone_size: few
v_call: TRBV20-1
d_call: -
j_call: TRBJ2-7
cdr3_aa: CSAKGRTKSYEQYF
cdr3_nt: TGCAGTGCTAAAGGGAGGACGAAGTCCTACGAGCAGTACTTC

clone_size: -
v_call: TRBV29-1
d_call: -
j_call: TRBJ2-3
cdr3_aa: CSVDPQIVGGRTDTQYF
cdr3_nt: TGCAGCGTTGATCCCCAAATAGTGGGGGGGCGCACAGATACGCAGTATTTT

clone_size: few
v_call: TRBV7-6
d_call: -
j_call: TRBJ2-5
cdr3_aa: CASSLGALTQETQYF
cdr3_nt: TGTGCCAGCAGCTTAGGGGCTCTTACTCAAGAGACCCAGTACTTC

clone_size: -
v_call: TRBV2
d_call: TRBD2
j_call: TRBJ2-7
cdr3_aa: CASSLQLAESYEQYF
cdr3_nt: TGTGCCAGCAGTCTACAGCTAGCGGAATCCTACGAGCAGTACTTC

clone_size: few
v_call: TRBV6-2/TRBV6-3
d_call: TRBD2
j_call: TRBJ2-3
cdr3_aa: CASTIPELAVDTQYF
cdr3_nt: TGTGCCAGCACAATACCGGAACTAGCGGTGGATACGCAGTATTTT

clone_size: -
v_call: TRBV11-2
d_call: -
j_call: TRBJ2-7
cdr3_aa: CASSVRGAGEQYF
cdr3_nt: TGTGCCAGCAGCGTTAGAGGTGCAGGCGAGCAGTACTTC

clone_size: few
v_call: TRBV20-1
d_call: TRBD1
j_call: TRBJ1-2
cdr3_aa: CSASGGTGPLYGYTF
cdr3_nt: TGCAGTGCTAGTGGGGGGACAGGGCCACTATATGGCTACACCTTC

clone_size: few
v_call: TRBV13
d_call: -
j_call: TRBJ1-6
cdr3_aa: CASSPNRGNSPLHF
cdr3_nt: TGTGCCAGCAGCCCGAATAGGGGGAATTCACCCCTCCACTTT

clone_size: -
v_call: TRBV18
d_call: -
j_call: TRBJ2-5
cdr3_aa: CASSPPNREGETQYF
cdr3_nt: TGTGCCAGCTCACCACCCAACAGGGAAGGAGAGACCCAGTACTTC